Listed below are T cell receptor beta chains from one sample, sequenced in a study of radiotherapy plus CTLA-4 blockade in lung cancer. Sequenced by immunoSEQ multiplex PCR; TCRdb stores in-frame clones only, minus some. The sample lists 65,000 to 85,000 clones, under 75% occurring once. The sequencing here drew on peripheral blood, taken from a patient treated with radiotherapy plus ipilimumab. The receptors here all came from a human donor with non-small cell lung cancer whose response to radiotherapy plus ipilimumab could not be evaluated. CDR3s include the opening cysteine and the closing phenylalanine or tryptophan. Fields, in order: J gene, D gene, V gene, clone size, CDR3 DNA, CDR3 protein. A D gene is named only where the DNA matches it firmly. Some rows have no size entry. The others give once, few or many, or a class for an expanded clone.

TRBJ2-1 | TRBD2 | TRBV7-3 | . | TGTGCCAGCAGCTCTAGCGGGAGAGGCTCCTACAATGAGCAGTTCTTC | CASSSSGRGSYNEQFF
TRBJ2-2 | . | TRBV4-1 | once | TGCGCCAGCAGCCAAGGAGCGTTCACCGGGGAGCTGTTTTTT | CASSQGAFTGELFF
TRBJ2-2 | TRBD2 | TRBV7-3 | . | TGTGCCAGCAGCTTAAATGGCGGGGGGAGCACCGGGGAGCTGTTTTTT | CASSLNGGGSTGELFF
TRBJ2-3 | TRBD2 | TRBV19 | . | TGTGCCAGTAGTATAGAGAGCGGGGCACCCACAGATACGCAGTATTTT | CASSIESGAPTDTQYF
TRBJ2-3 | TRBD2 | TRBV7-6 | . | TGTGCCAGCAGCCCTAGACTAGCGGGAGAGCAGTATTTT | CASSPRLAGEQYF
TRBJ2-1 | TRBD2 | TRBV5-1 | . | TGCGCCAGCAGCCCCGGACTAGCGGGGGGGTTGCAGTTCTTC | CASSPGLAGGLQFF
TRBJ2-1 | TRBD2 | TRBV4-2 | . | TGTGCCAGCAGCCCCAGCGGGGGGGGCTCCTACAATGAGCAGTTCTTC | CASSPSGGGSYNEQFF
TRBJ2-5 | . | TRBV11-1 | . | TGTGCCAGCAGCTTAGTGCGGGGCCCCCCGGAGACCCAGTACTTC | CASSLVRGPPETQYF
TRBJ2-7 | TRBD2 | TRBV25-1 | . | TGTGCCAGCAGTGATGTCAGCGGGAGGGATAGCTCCTACGAGCAGTACTTC | CASSDVSGRDSSYEQYF
TRBJ2-7 | TRBD1 | TRBV27 | . | TGTGCCAGCAGTTTATATCGCCAGGGGGTGTCAAACAAGCAGTACTTC | CASSLYRQGVSNKQYF
TRBJ2-3 | . | TRBV14 | . | TGTGCCAGCAGCCAGAGGTACACAGATACGCAGTATTTT | CASSQRYTDTQYF
TRBJ2-7 | . | TRBV27 | . | TGTGCCAGCAGTCCCACGACGGCAGGCTCCTACGAGCAGTACTTC | CASSPTTAGSYEQYF